This TCR beta chain was obtained from a study of yellow fever vaccine responses in identical twins. Study-level findings and limits: Twins showed a vaccine T cell response that reportedly seemed partly convergent, partly personalized.

TCRdb analysed the RT-PCR reads with MiXCR anew, one entry per CDR3 protein. The sample consists of over 10,000 distinct CDR3 sequences, roughly 86% of them appearing once. Remarks on this clonotype: Its antigen is currently unknown.

The CDR3 has 9 residues. Germline V gives CDR1 MGHDK, CDR2 SYGVNS. The germline V and J ends were trimmed by 6 bases and 8 bases, with 2 bases remaining between them. The source of this sequence is a woman aged 18-29 years who received the yellow fever vaccine. Sequenced material: T cells from blood (PBMCs), unsorted or a sorted subset (not recorded which), taken before or after yellow fever vaccination (not recorded which). The chain is built from TRBV25-1 and TRBJ2-1; D not certain. CDR3 sequence (DNA): TGTGCCAGCAGACATGAGCAGTTCTTC. It yields the protein CASRHEQFF.